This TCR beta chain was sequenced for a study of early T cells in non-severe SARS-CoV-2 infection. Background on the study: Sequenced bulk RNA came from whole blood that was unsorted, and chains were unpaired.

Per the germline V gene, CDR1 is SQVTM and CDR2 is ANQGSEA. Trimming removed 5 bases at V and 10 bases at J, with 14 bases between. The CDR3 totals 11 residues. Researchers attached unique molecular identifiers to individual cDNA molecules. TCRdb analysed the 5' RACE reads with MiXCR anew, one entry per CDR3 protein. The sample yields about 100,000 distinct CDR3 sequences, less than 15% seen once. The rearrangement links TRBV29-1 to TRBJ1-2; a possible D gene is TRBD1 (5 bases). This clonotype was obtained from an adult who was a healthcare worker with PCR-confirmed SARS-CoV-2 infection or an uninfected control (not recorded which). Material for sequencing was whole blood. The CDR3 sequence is CSVQAGKAYTF. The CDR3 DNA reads TGCAGCGTTCAGGCAGGGAAGGCCTACACCTTC. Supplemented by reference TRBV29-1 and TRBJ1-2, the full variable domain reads SAVISQKPSRDICQRGTSLTIQCQVDSQVTMMFWYRQQPGQSLTLIATANQGSEATYESGFVIDKFPISRPNLTFSTLTVSNMSPEDSSIYLCSVQAGKAYTFGSGTRLTVV.